A selection of T cell receptor beta chains follows, all from one sample in a study of T cell changes during pregnancy in multiple sclerosis. The repertoire was sequenced with immunoSEQ multiplex PCR; TCRdb's copy has only in-frame clones and lacks some. The sample has approximately 50,000 clones, roughly nine tenths seen once. The specimen comprised CD4+ T cells from peripheral blood mononuclear cells, sampled after pregnancy. Receptors originate from a female donor with multiple sclerosis, enrolled in a pregnancy study. CDR3s include the opening cysteine and the closing phenylalanine or tryptophan. The order of the fields is CDR3 length, J gene, clone size, V gene, D gene, CDR3 DNA, CDR3 protein. D genes are given only for firm matches. The size field is filled for only some rows; it gives once, few, many or a size class.

15,TRBJ2-3,.,TRBV6-5,TRBD2,TGTGCCAGCAGTCCCGGACTAGCGGGATCAGATACGCAGTATTTT,CASSPGLAGSDTQYF
16,TRBJ2-1,.,TRBV5-4,TRBD2,TGTGCCAGCAGCTTGGGACTAGCGGGAGACCAGAGTGAGCAGTTCTTC,CASSLGLAGDQSEQFF
13,TRBJ2-5,.,TRBV7-9,.,TGTGCCAGCAGCAGAGGAGAGGGCGTGACCCAGTACTTC,CASSRGEGVTQYF
13,TRBJ1-4,.,TRBV2,.,TGTGCCAGCAGTACGACAGGTTTCGGAAAACTGTTTTTT,CASSTTGFGKLFF
18,TRBJ2-2,.,TRBV2,.,TGTGCCAGCAGTGTGGGTAGACTCCACCGACAGCAGACCGGGGAGCTGTTTTTT,CASSVGRLHRQQTGELFF
15,TRBJ1-5,.,TRBV18,TRBD1,TGTGCCAGCTCACCCGGACAGGGTCGCAATCAGCCCCAGCATTTT,CASSPGQGRNQPQHF
13,TRBJ1-5,few,TRBV30,.,TGTGCCTGGAGTGGAGGAGACAATCAGCCCCAGCATTTT,CAWSGGDNQPQHF
14,TRBJ2-2,.,TRBV5-1,.,TGCGCCAGCAGCTACACACCGAACACCGGGGAGCTGTTTTTT,CASSYTPNTGELFF
12,TRBJ2-5,.,TRBV6-1,.,TGTGCCAGCAGGCCCGGACAGCTCCCCCAGTACTTC,CASRPGQLPQYF
15,TRBJ2-1,.,TRBV28,TRBD1,TGTGCCAGCACCTTACAGGGGTTTTCCTACAATGAGCAGTTCTTC,CASTLQGFSYNEQFF
13,TRBJ2-1,.,TRBV5-1,.,TGCGCCAGCAGCCTGGACAGTCCGATTGAGCAGTTCTTC,CASSLDSPIEQFF
14,TRBJ2-5,.,TRBV9,TRBD2,TGTGCCAGCAGCGTAGTCGGGGGGATAGAGACCCAGTACTTC,CASSVVGGIETQYF
14,TRBJ2-2,.,TRBV6-1,.,TGTGCCAGCAAAAAAGGGGTAAACACCGGGGAGCTGTTTTTT,CASKKGVNTGELFF
16,TRBJ2-3,.,TRBV10-1,TRBD2,TGCGCCAGCAGCGCACCGACTAGCGTGATGCCAGATACGCAGTATTTT,CASSAPTSVMPDTQYF
12,TRBJ2-7,.,TRBV5-6,TRBD1,TGTGCCAGCAGCGGACAGGTCTACGAGCAGTACTTC,CASSGQVYEQYF
20,TRBJ1-1,.,TRBV4-1,TRBD1,TGCGCCAGCAGCCATGATCCCCACGGGTTTCAGGGGGGAATGAACACTGAAGCTTTCTTT,CASSHDPHGFQGGMNTEAFF
17,TRBJ2-1,.,TRBV27,.,TGTGCCAGCAGTTTCTACCTACGGCGGGACAGAAACAATGAGCAGTTCTTC,CASSFYLRRDRNNEQFF
16,TRBJ2-1,.,TRBV27,.,TGTGCCAGCAGTGGGTTGGGGGCGAGCTCCTACAATGAGCAGTTCTTC,CASSGLGASSYNEQFF
12,TRBJ2-7,once,TRBV19,TRBD2,TGTGCCAGGTTAGCGGGAGGCAACGAGCAGTACTTC,CARLAGGNEQYF
18,TRBJ2-5,.,TRBV7-2,TRBD2,TGTGCCAGCAGCTCCAACCTTATCCCTAGCGGCCCTGGGGGGACCCAGTACTTC,CASSSNLIPSGPGGTQYF
16,TRBJ1-1,.,TRBV30,TRBD1,TGTGCCTGGAGGGCCTCACTCAAGGGGGCTAACACTGAAGCTTTCTTT,CAWRASLKGANTEAFF
14,TRBJ1-4,.,TRBV28,.,TGTGCCAGCAGTGGGGGGGCAACTAATGAAAAACTGTTTTTT,CASSGGATNEKLFF
15,TRBJ2-2,.,TRBV11-2,TRBD2,TGTGCCAGCAGCTGGACTAGCACACTAACCGGGGAGCTGTTTTTT,CASSWTSTLTGELFF
16,TRBJ2-2,.,TRBV2,TRBD2,TGTGCCAGCAGTGAACTACGACTAGCGGCATTCGGGGAGCTGTTTTTT,CASSELRLAAFGELFF
14,TRBJ1-1,once,TRBV5-1,.,TGCGCCAGCAGCTCGGACGGGGGTCGGACTGAAGCTTTCTTT,CASSSDGGRTEAFF
15,TRBJ2-1,.,TRBV2,TRBD2,TGTGCCAGCAGTACCGGGACTAGCTCATACAATGAGCAGTTCTTC,CASSTGTSSYNEQFF
14,TRBJ2-7,once,TRBV2,TRBD1,TGTGCCAGCAGTACCCGGACAGGGGGCTACGAGCAGTACTTC,CASSTRTGGYEQYF
12,TRBJ1-2,.,TRBV7-9,.,TGTGCCAGCAGCCTCAGGGATGGTGGCTACACCTTC,CASSLRDGGYTF
14,TRBJ2-5,.,TRBV10-1,.,TGCGCCAGCAGTGAAGGAAGGGGGCAAGAGACCCAGTACTTC,CASSEGRGQETQYF
14,TRBJ1-1,.,TRBV2,TRBD1,TGTGCCAGCAGTGAACAGGGGGTAGGGACTGAAGCTTTCTTT,CASSEQGVGTEAFF
14,TRBJ1-2,.,TRBV5-1,.,TGCGCCAGCAGCTTGGGGCAGGGGCTTTCGAGCTACACCTTC,CASSLGQGLSSYTF
15,TRBJ2-1,.,TRBV9,TRBD2,TGTGCCAGCAGCTCTCGGACTAGCGGGAGTGATGAGCAGTTCTTC,CASSSRTSGSDEQFF
11,TRBJ2-7,once,TRBV7-6,.,TGTGCCAGCAGCCTTAGCAACGAGCAGTACTTC,CASSLSNEQYF
14,TRBJ2-7,.,TRBV5-5,.,TGTGCCAGCAGCTTGGTTTCAGGCTCTAACGAGCAGTACTTC,CASSLVSGSNEQYF
15,TRBJ2-1,.,TRBV5-1,TRBD2,TGCGCCAGCAGAGCGGCTAGCGGGGGTTACAATGAGCAGTTCTTC,CASRAASGGYNEQFF
14,TRBJ2-7,.,TRBV7-8,TRBD1,TGTGCCAGCAGTAGGACAGGGGGCGCCTACGAGCAGTACTTC,CASSRTGGAYEQYF
16,TRBJ2-5,.,TRBV5-1,TRBD2,TGCGCCAGCAGCTTGGGGTCTAGCGGGAAGGGAGAGACCCAGTACTTC,CASSLGSSGKGETQYF
16,TRBJ1-2,.,TRBV14,.,TGTGCCAGCAGCCAAGGTCCGGGCAGGGCGGTCTATGGCTACACCTTC,CASSQGPGRAVYGYTF
18,TRBJ2-1,.,TRBV4-1,.,TGCGCCAGCAGCCAAGAGAGGAGGGCGGGCGGTCGGCGTGCTGAGCAGTTCTTC,CASSQERRAGGRRAEQFF
15,TRBJ2-7,.,TRBV5-1,TRBD1,TGCGCCAGCAGCTTGTTTGGGACAGGGGCCTACGAGCAGTACTTC,CASSLFGTGAYEQYF
13,TRBJ2-7,once,TRBV19,.,TGTGCCAGTAGAGGTGCAGGGCGGAAAGAGCAGTACTTC,CASRGAGRKEQYF
14,TRBJ2-2,.,TRBV19,TRBD1,TGTGCCAGTCGCCGGGACAGGGGTACCGGGGAGCTGTTTTTT,CASRRDRGTGELFF
18,TRBJ2-3,.,TRBV29-1,TRBD2,TGCAGCGTTGCCATGGGGCGGGCGGGAGTTGCTCGTACAGATACGCAGTATTTT,CSVAMGRAGVARTDTQYF
14,TRBJ2-7,few,TRBV5-3,TRBD1,TGTGCCAGAAGTGCCGGGACAGAGCGGAACGAGCAGTACTTC,CARSAGTERNEQYF
14,TRBJ1-3,.,TRBV5-8,.,TGTGCCAGCAGCACGGGGACATATGGAAACACCATATATTTT,CASSTGTYGNTIYF
12,TRBJ1-1,.,TRBV2,.,TGTGCCAGCCGGGGGGGTTCGGCTGAAGCTTTCTTT,CASRGGSAEAFF
13,TRBJ2-1,.,TRBV5-1,.,TGCGCCAGCAGCCCCGCGATCTACAATGAGCAGTTCTTC,CASSPAIYNEQFF
14,TRBJ1-2,.,TRBV7-9,.,TGTGCCAGCAGCTTAAGGGGGGGAGACTATGGCTACACCTTC,CASSLRGGDYGYTF
12,TRBJ2-2,.,TRBV7-2,.,TGTGCCAGCAGCTTTCGGTCCGGGGAGCTGTTTTTT,CASSFRSGELFF
15,TRBJ2-7,.,TRBV7-2,TRBD1,TGTGCCAGCAGCAGAGCCGGGACAGGGTCCTACGAGCAGTACTTC,CASSRAGTGSYEQYF
15,TRBJ2-1,.,TRBV27,TRBD2,TGTGCCAGCAGTTTATCGGGCGGGAGGGGGGGAGAGCAGTTCTTC,CASSLSGGRGGEQFF
17,TRBJ2-7,.,TRBV28,TRBD1,TGTGCCAGCAGTTTAGTACAGGGGGCCAAGTCCTTCTACGAGCAGTACTTC,CASSLVQGAKSFYEQYF
14,TRBJ1-2,.,TRBV30,TRBD1,TGTGCCAGGGACAGCGTCTCTTTAGGCTATGGCTACACCTTC,CARDSVSLGYGYTF
13,TRBJ2-5,.,TRBV5-1,.,TGCGCCAGCGGTTTGGCGGTCCAAGAGACCCAGTACTTC,CASGLAVQETQYF
17,TRBJ2-7,.,TRBV27,TRBD2,TGTGCCAGCAGTCCTCGACGGACTAGCGGGAGCTCCTACGAGCAGTACTTC,CASSPRRTSGSSYEQYF
14,TRBJ2-5,.,TRBV2,TRBD2,TGTGCCAGCAGTAGAGGACTAGCGGGGGAGACCCAGTACTTC,CASSRGLAGETQYF
9,TRBJ1-2,.,TRBV20-1,.,TGCAGTGCTAGCGGTTCCTACACCTTC,CSASGSYTF
13,TRBJ2-5,.,TRBV30,TRBD1,TGTGCCTGGACGTACAGGGGTCAAGAGACCCAGTACTTC,CAWTYRGQETQYF
14,TRBJ2-7,.,TRBV5-1,.,TGCGCCAGCAGCCGCGACCAGGGGTCCTACGAGCAGTACTTC,CASSRDQGSYEQYF
16,TRBJ1-2,.,TRBV18,TRBD1,TGTGCCAGCTCACCGCCTAACAGGGGGATTGGTGAGGGCTACACCTTC,CASSPPNRGIGEGYTF